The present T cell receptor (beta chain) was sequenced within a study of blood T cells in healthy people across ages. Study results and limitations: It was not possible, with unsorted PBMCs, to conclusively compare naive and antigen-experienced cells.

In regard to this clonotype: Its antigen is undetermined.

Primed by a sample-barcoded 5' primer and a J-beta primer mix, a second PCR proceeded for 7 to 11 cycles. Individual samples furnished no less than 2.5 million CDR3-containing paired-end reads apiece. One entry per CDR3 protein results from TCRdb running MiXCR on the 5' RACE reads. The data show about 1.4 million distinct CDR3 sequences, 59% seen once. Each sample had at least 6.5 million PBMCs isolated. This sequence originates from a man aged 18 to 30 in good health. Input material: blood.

The CDR3 here is CASSQDEGTGGQPQHF. The DNA for the CDR3 is TGCGCCAGCAGCCAAGATGAGGGGACAGGGGGGCAGCCCCAGCATTTT. The genes are TRBV4-1 and TRBJ1-5, with 11 bases that match TRBD1. Germline V lookup: CDR1 MGHRA, CDR2 YSYEKL. The CDR3 covers 16 residues. Trimming cost V 0 bases and J 7 bases; bases outside gene matches: 5.